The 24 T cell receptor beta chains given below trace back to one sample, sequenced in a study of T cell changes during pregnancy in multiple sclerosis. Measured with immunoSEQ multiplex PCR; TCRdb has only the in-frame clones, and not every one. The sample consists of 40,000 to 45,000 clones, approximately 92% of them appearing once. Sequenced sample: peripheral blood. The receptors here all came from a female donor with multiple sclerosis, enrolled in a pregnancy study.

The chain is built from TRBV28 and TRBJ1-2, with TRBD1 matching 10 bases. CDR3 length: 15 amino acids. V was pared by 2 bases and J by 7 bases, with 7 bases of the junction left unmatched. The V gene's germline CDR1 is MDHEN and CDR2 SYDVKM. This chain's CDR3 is CASSLEDRGFIGYTF. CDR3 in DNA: TGTGCCAGCAGTTTAGAGGACAGGGGGTTTATTGGCTACACCTTC.

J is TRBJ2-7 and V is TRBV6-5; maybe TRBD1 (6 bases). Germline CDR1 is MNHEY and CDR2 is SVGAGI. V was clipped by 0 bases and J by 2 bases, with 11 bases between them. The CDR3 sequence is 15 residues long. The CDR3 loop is CASSYSKDSTYEQYF. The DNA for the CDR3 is TGTGCCAGCAGTTACTCGAAGGACAGTACCTACGAGCAGTACTTC.

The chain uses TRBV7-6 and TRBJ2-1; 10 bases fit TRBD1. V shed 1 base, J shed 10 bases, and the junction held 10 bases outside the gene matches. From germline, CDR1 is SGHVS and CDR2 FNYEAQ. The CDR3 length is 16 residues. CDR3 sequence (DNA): TGTGCCAGCAGCTTAGGACAGGGGGCGGTAAAAAGAGAGCAGTTCTTC. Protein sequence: CASSLGQGAVKREQFF.

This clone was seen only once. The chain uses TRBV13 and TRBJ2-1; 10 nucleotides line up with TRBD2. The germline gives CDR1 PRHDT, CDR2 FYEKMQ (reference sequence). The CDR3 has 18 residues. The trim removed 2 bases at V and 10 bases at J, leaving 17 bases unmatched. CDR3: CASSLSWASGSVGREQFF. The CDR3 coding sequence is TGTGCCAGCAGCTTATCTTGGGCTAGCGGGAGTGTGGGTCGCGAGCAGTTCTTC.

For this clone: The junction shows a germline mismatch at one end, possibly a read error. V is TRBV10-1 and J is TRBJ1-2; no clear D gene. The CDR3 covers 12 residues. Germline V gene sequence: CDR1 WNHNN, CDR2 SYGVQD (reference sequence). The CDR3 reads CVSSLDGYGYTF. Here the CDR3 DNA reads TGCGTCAGCAGTCTGGACGGCTATGGCTACACCTTC.

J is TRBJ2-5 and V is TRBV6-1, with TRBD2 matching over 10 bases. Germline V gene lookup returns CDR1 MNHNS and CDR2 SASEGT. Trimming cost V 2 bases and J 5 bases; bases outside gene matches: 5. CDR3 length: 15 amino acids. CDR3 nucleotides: TGTGCCAGCAGTGAATTAGCGGGAGGAACCGAGACCCAGTACTTC. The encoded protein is CASSELAGGTETQYF.

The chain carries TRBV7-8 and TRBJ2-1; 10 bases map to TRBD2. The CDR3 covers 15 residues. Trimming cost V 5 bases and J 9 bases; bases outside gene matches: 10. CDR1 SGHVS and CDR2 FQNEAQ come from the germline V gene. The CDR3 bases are TGTGCCAGCAGCAGAAAGGGACTAGCGTCCGGTGAGCAGTTCTTC. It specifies CASSRKGLASGEQFF.

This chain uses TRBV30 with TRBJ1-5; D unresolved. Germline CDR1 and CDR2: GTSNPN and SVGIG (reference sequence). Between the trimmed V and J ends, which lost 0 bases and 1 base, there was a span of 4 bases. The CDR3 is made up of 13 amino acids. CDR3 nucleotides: TGTGCCTGGAGTGTAGACAGCAATCAGCCCCAGCATTTT. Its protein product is CAWSVDSNQPQHF.

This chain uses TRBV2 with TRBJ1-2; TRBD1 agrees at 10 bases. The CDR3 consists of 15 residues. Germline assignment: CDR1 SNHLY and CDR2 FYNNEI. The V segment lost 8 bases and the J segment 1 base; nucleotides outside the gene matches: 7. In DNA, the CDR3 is TGTGCCAGCGATCCGGGACAGGGGTTTAACTATGGCTACACCTTC. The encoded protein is CASDPGQGFNYGYTF.

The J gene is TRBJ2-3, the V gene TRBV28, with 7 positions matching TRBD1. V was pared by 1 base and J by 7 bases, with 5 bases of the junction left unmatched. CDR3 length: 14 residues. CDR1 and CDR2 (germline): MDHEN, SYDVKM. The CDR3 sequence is CASSLLGQRNTQYF. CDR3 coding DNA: TGTGCCAGCAGTTTATTGGGACAGAGGAATACGCAGTATTTT.

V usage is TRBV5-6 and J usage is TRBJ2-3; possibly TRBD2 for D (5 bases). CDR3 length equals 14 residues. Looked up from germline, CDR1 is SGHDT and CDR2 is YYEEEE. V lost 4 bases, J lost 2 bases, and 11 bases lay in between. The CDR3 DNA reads TGTGCCAGCAGCCCGGTCGGGGTCACAGATACGCAGTATTTT. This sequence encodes CASSPVGVTDTQYF.

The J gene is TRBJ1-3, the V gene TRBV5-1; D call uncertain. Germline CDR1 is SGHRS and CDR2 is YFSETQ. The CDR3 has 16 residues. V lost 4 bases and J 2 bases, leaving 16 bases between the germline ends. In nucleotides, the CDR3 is TGCGCCAGCAGCCCCATACCTGGACGGCCTGGAAACACCATATATTTT. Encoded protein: CASSPIPGRPGNTIYF.

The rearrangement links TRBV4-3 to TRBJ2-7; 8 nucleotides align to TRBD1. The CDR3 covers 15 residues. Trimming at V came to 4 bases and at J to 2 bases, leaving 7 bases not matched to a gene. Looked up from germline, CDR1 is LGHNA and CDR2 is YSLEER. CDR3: CASSRSGTGTYEQYF. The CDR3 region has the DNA TGCGCCAGCAGCCGTTCGGGGACAGGAACCTACGAGCAGTACTTC.

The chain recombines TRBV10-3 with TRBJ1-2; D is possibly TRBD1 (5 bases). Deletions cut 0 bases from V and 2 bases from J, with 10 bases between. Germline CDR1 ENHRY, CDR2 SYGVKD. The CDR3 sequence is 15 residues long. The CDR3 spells CAISESGLENYGYTF. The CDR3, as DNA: TGTGCCATCAGTGAGTCGGGACTGGAGAACTATGGCTACACCTTC.

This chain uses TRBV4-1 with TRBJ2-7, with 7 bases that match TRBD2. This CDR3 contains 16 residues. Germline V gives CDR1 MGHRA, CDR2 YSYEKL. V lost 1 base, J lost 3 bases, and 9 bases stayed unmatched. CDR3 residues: CASSQASRAGVYEQYF. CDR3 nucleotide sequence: TGCGCCAGCAGCCAAGCTTCAAGGGCGGGAGTCTACGAGCAGTACTTC.

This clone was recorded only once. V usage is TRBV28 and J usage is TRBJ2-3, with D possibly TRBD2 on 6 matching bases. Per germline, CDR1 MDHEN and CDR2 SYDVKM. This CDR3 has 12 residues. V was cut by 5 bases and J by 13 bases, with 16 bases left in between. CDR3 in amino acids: CASSLRREIEYF. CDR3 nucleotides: TGTGCCAGCAGTCTTAGGAGGGAAATAGAGTATTTT.

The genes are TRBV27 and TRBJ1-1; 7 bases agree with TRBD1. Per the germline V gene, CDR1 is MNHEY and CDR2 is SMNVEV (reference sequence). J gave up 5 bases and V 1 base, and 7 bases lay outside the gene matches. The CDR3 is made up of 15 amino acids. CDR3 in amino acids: CASSLLPQGITEAFF. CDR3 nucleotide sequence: TGTGCCAGCAGTTTATTACCACAGGGGATAACTGAAGCTTTCTTT.

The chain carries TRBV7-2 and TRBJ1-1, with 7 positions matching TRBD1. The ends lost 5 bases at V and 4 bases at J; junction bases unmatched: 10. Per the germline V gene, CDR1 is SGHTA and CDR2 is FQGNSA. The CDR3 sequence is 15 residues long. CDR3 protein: CASSGPQTGFTEAFF. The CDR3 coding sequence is TGTGCCAGCAGCGGACCGCAGACAGGGTTCACTGAAGCTTTCTTT. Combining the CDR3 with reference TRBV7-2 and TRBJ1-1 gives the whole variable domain GAGVSQSPSNKVTEKGKDVELRCDPISGHTALYWYRQSLGQGLEFLIYFQGNSAPDKSGLPSDRFSAERTGGSVSTLTIQRTQQEDSAVYLCASSGPQTGFTEAFFGQGTRLTVV.

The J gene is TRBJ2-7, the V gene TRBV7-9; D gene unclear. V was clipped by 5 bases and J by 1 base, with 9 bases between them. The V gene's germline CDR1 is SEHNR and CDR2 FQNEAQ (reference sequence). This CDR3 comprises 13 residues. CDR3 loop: CASSNERSYEQYF. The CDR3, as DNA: TGTGCCAGCAGCAACGAGAGGTCCTACGAGCAGTACTTC.

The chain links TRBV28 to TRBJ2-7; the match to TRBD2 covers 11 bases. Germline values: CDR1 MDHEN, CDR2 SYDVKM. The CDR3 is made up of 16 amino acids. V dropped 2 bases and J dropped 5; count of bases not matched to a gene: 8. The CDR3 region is CASSLISLAGADEQYF. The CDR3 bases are TGTGCCAGCAGTTTAATCTCACTAGCGGGAGCTGACGAGCAGTACTTC. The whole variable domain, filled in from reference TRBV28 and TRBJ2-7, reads DVKVTQSSRYLVKRTGEKVFLECVQDMDHENMFWYRQDPGLGLRLIYFSYDVKMKEKGDIPEGYSVSREKKERFSLILESASTNQTSMYLCASSLISLAGADEQYFGPGTRLTVT.

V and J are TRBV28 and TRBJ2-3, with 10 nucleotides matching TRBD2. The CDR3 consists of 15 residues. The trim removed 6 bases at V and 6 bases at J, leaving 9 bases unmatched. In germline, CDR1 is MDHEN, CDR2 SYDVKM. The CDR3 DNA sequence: TGTGCCAGCAGCCCGGCTAGCGGGAGAGGTGATACGCAGTATTTT. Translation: CASSPASGRGDTQYF.

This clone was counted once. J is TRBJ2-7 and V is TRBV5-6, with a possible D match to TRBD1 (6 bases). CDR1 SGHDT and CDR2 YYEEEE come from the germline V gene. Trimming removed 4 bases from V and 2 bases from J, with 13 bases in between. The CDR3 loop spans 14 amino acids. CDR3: CASSIYDRPYEQYF. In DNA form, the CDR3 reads TGTGCCAGCAGCATTTACGACAGGCCCTACGAGCAGTACTTC.

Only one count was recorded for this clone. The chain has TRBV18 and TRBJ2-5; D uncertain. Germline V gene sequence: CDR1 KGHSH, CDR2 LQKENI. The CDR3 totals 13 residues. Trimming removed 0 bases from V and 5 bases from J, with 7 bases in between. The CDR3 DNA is TGTGCCAGCTCACCACCGGGGATGGAGACCCAGTACTTC. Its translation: CASSPPGMETQYF.

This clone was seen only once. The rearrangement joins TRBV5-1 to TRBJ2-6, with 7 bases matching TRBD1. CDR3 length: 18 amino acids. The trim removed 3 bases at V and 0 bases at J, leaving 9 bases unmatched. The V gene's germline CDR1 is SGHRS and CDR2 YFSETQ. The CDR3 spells CASSSGTVPSSGANVLTF. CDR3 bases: TGCGCCAGCAGCTCGGGGACAGTACCTAGCTCTGGGGCCAACGTCCTGACTTTC.